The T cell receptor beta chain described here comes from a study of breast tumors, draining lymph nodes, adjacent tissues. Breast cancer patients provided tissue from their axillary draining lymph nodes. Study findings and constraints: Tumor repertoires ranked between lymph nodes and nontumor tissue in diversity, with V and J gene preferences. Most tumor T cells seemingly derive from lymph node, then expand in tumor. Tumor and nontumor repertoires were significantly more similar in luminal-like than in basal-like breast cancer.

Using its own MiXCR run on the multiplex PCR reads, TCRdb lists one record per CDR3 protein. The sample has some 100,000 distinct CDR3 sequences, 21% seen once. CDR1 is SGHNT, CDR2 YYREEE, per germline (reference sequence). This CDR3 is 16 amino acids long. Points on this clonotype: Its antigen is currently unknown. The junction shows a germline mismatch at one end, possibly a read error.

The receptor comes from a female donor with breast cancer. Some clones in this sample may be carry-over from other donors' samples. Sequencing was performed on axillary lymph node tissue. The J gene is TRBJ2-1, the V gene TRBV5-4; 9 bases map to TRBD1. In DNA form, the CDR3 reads TGTGCCGGCAGCTTGGCGACCGGGACAGGGAGGTTGGAGCAGTTCTTC. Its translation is CAGSLATGTGRLEQFF.